The clone carrying this T cell receptor beta chain was recorded at least ten times. The entry originates in a study of early T cells in non-severe SARS-CoV-2 infection. Across the study: Sequencing of bulk RNA from unsorted whole blood was done, without chain pairing.

Each CDR3 protein gets one entry after TCRdb re-called the 5' RACE reads with MiXCR. Of thousands of distinct CDR3 sequences listed, more than 4.5% were seen once; the top ten hold roughly 9.7%. The sample comprised whole blood. This receptor was obtained from an adult who was a healthcare worker with PCR-confirmed SARS-CoV-2 infection or an uninfected control (not recorded which).

CDR3 in DNA: TGTGCCATCAGTGGGACAGACACTGAAGCTTTCTTT. Amino acid sequence: CAISGTDTEAFF. This chain connects TRBV10-3 to TRBJ1-1, with a weak D call TRBD1 (6 bases). CDR1 and CDR2 (germline): ENHRY, SYGVKD. The CDR3 is 12 amino acids. V dropped 4 bases and J dropped 3 bases, with 6 bases sitting between them.